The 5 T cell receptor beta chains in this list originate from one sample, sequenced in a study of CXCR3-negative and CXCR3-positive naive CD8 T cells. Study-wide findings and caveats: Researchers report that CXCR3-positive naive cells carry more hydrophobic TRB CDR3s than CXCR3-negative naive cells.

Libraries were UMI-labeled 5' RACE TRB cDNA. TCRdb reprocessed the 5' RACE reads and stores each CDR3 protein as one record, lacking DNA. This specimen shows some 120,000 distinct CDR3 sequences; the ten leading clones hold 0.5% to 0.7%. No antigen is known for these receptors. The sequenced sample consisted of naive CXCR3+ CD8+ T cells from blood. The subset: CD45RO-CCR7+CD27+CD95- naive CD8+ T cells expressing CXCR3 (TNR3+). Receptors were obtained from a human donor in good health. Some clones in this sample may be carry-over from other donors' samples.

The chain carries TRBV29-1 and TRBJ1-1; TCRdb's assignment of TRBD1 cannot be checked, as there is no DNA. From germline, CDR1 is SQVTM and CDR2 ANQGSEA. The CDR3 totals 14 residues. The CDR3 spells CSVDPEASGTEAFF. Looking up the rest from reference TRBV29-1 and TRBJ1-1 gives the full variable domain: SAVISQKPSRDICQRGTSLTIQCQVDSQVTMMFWYRQQPGQSLTLIATANQGSEATYESGFVIDKFPISRPNLTFSTLTVSNMSPEDSSIYLCSVDPEASGTEAFFGQGTRLTVV.

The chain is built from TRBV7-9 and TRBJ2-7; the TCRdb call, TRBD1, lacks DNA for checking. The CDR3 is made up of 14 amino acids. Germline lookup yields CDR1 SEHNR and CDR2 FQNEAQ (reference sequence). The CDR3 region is CASSRGERVYEQYF. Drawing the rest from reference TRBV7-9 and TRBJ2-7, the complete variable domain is DTGVSQNPRHKITKRGQNVTFRCDPISEHNRLYWYRQTLGQGPEFLTYFQNEAQLEKSRLLSDRFSAERPKGSFSTLEIQRTEQGDSAMYLCASSRGERVYEQYFGPGTRLTVT.

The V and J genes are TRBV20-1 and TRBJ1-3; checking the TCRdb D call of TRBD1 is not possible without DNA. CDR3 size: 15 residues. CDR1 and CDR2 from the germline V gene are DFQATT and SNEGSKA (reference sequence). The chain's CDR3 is CSARDRGRSGNTIYF.

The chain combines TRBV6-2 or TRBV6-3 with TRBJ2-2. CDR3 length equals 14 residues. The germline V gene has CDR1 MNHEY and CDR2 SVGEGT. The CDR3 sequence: CASSYSRYTGELFF.

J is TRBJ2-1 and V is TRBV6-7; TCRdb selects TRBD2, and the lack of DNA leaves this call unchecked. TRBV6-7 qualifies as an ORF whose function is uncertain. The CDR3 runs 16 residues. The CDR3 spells CASSYRGLAGEDEQFF.